This T cell receptor beta chain was sequenced for a study of cytomegalovirus exposure and HLA in healthy donors. Broader study findings: An ancestry cluster, one associated with Asian ancestry, reportedly showed fewer N-insertions than the 666-donor mean in a later analysis.

The count of this clone is one. The antigen is undetermined. PCR was performed using 60 Vbeta and 13 Jbeta primers. TCRdb's table, derived via immunoSEQ multiplex PCR, lists solely in-frame clones and lacks some. The table lists about 51,000 clones, roughly four fifths of them singletons. The CDR3 is made up of 11 amino acids. The germline V gene encodes CDR1 DFQATT and CDR2 SNEGSKA (reference sequence). The J segment lost 13 bases and the V segment lost 6 bases, leaving 10 bases of the junction unmatched. The origin of this receptor is a boy younger than 18 in good health and CMV-seropositive. J is TRBJ1-2 and V is TRBV20-1; the match to TRBD1 covers 8 bases. Sequences were obtained from PBMCs. Here the CDR3 DNA reads TGCAGTGCCCCGAACCGGGACAGGAGCACCTTC. This sequence encodes CSAPNRDRSTF.